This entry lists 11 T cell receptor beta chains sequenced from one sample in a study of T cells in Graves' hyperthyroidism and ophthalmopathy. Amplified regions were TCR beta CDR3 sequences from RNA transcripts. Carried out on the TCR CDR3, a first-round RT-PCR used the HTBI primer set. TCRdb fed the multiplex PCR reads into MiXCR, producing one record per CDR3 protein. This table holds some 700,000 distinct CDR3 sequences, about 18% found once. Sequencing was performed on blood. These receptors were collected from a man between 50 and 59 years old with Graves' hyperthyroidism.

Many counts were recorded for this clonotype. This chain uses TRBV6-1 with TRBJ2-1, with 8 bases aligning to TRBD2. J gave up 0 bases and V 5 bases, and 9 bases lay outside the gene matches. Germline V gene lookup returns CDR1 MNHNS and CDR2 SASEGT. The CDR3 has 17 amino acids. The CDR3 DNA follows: TGTGCCAGCAGTTACGCGCTAGCGGGCCCCTCCTACAATGAGCAGTTCTTC. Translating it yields CASSYALAGPSYNEQFF.

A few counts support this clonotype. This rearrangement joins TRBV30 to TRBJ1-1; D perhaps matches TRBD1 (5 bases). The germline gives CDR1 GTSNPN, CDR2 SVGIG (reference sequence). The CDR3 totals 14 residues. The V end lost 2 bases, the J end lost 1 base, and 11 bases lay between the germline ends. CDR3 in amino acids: CAWSTGGPNTEAFF. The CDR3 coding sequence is TGTGCCTGGAGTACAGGAGGTCCGAACACTGAAGCTTTCTTT. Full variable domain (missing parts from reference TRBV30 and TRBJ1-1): SQTIHQWPATLVQPVGSPLSLECTVEGTSNPNLYWYRQAAGRGLQLLFYSVGIGQISSEVPQNLSASRPQDRQFILSSKKLLLSDSGFYLCAWSTGGPNTEAFFGQGTRLTVV.

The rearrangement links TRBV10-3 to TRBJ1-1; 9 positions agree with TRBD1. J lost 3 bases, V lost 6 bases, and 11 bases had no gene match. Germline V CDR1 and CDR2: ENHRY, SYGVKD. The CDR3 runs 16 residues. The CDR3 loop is CAIRAGQGSGDTEAFF. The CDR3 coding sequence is TGTGCCATCAGAGCAGGACAGGGGTCGGGGGACACTGAAGCTTTCTTT.

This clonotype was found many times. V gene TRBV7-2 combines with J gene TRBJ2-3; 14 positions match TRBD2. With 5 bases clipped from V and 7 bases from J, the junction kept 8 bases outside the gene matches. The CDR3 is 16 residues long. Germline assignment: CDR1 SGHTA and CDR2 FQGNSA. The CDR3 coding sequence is TGTGCCAGCAGCCCTGGGACTAGCGGGAGAGGGTATACGCAGTATTTT. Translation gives CASSPGTSGRGYTQYF.

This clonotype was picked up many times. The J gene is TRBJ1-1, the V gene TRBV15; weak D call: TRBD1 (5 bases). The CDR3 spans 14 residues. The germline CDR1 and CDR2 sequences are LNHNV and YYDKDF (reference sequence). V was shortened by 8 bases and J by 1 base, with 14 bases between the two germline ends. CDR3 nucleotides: TGTGCCACCGAGCTCTACGGACAGAACACTGAAGCTTTCTTT. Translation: CATELYGQNTEAFF.

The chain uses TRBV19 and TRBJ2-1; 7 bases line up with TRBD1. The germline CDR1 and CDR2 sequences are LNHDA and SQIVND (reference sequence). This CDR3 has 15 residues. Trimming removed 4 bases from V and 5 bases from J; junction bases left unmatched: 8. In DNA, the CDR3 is TGTGCCAGTAGTAATGGTGACAGGGTAAACAATGAGCAGTTCTTC. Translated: CASSNGDRVNNEQFF.

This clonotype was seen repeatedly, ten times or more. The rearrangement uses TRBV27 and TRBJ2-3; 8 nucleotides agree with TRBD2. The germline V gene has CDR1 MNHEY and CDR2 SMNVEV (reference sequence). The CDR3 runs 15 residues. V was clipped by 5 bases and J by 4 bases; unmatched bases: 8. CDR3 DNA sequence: TGTGCCAGCAGTATTAGCGGGACTTCCCCAGATACGCAGTATTTT. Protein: CASSISGTSPDTQYF.

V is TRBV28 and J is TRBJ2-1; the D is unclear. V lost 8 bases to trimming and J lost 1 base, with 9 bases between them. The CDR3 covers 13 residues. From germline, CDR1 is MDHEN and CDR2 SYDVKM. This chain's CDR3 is CASLRPSYNEQFF. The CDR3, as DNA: TGTGCCAGCTTGCGGCCGTCCTACAATGAGCAGTTCTTC.

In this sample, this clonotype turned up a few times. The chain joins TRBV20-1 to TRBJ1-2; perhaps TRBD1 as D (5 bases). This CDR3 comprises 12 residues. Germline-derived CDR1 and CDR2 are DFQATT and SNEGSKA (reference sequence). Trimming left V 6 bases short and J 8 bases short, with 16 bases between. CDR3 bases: TGCAGTGCGGGCCGCGGGGGTTGGGGCTACACCTTC. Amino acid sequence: CSAGRGGWGYTF.

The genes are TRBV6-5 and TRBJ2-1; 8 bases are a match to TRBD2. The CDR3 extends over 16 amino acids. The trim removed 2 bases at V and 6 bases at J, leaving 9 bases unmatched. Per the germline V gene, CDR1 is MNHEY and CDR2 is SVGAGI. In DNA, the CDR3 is TGTGCCAGCAGTTACGACCGATTCAGCGGGAGCAATGAGCAGTTCTTC. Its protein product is CASSYDRFSGSNEQFF.

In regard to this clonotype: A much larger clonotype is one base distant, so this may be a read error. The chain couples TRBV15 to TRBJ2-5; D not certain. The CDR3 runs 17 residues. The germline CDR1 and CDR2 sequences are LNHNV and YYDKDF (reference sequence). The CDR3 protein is CTTSRDQVKAKQETQYF. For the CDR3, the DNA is TGTACCACCAGCAGAGATCAAGTAAAGGCGAAACAAGAGACCCAGTACTTC.